A single T cell receptor beta chain is shown here with its context. Antigen specificity is unknown. The data are from a study of regulatory T cells in long-lasting Graves disease. Assembly of TCR beta libraries relied on iRepertoire HTBI primers together with Arm-PCR of CDR3 regions. In the original analysis: Samples revealed about 63 TRBV and 14 TRBJ segments. TCRdb reanalysed the multiplex PCR reads using MiXCR and keeps one entry per CDR3 protein. The V and J calls follow TCRdb's processing rather than the paper's. The profile shows some 320,000 distinct CDR3 sequences, 15% to 20% of them singletons. General study results and limits: Only a small sample size was used, which may have cut accuracy.

Time point meaning: newly diagnosed GD, antithyroid drugs for less than 3 months. PBMCs provided the RNA from which the TCR library was made. Diagnosis followed American Thyroid Association guidelines for Graves' disease. Germline V gives CDR1 MDHEN, CDR2 SYDVKM. This CDR3 spans 17 amino acids. Trimming removed 4 bases at V and 5 bases at J, with 21 bases between. The specimen comprised peripheral blood mononuclear cells (PBMCs), sampled at new diagnosis, from a patient treated with antithyroid drugs. The TCR sequence derives from a female donor with Graves disease. The genes are TRBV28 and TRBJ1-5, with a tentative D call TRBD1 (5 bases). The chain's CDR3 is CASSYEAGRGGDQPQHF. In nucleotides, the CDR3 is TGTGCCAGCAGTTATGAGGCTGGTCGGGGAGGGGATCAGCCCCAGCATTTT.